Described below is a single TCR beta chain sequence and its context. Its antigen is not yet known. It has no much larger one-base neighbor in the sample; base qualities were not kept. Each collaborating institution followed its own protocols to collect whole blood in K2EDTA tubes. Collaborator samples were shipped for TCRbeta analysis as frozen whole blood, isolated PBMCs, or DNA extracted from either sample type. TCRbeta CDR3 regions were amplified from genomic DNA using the immunoSEQ Assay, a bias-controlled multiplex PCR. As for the authors' bioinformatics: The number of nucleated cells in each sample was estimated by amplification of reference gene primers within the assay. To quantify the absolute abundance of each unique TCRbeta CDR3 rearrangement, sequence reads were collapsed and filtered. Productive Simpson clonality was computed per sample as the square root of Simpson's diversity index over productive rearrangements. As stored in TCRdb, this immuneACCESS dataset retains in-frame rearrangements with V and J assigned. A fraction of the clones does not appear; measured against another copy, unresolved V genes explain less than half of the discrepancy, and the remainder lacks a known reason. D and trimming come from the DNA, and the V and J calls and clone size come from that table. The table for this sample lists over 40,000 clones; about 84% of them were counted only once. The ten largest clones represent about 15% of the sample.

The data originate from a study of blood T cell repertoires in COVID-19 (dated by TCRdb to about 2020). In terms of the full investigation: Samples covering the acute and convalescent phases of COVID-19 were provided by collaborators in the United States, Italy and Spain. The prospective study material was composed of cDNA or gDNA derived from T cells, B-cell-depleted T cells, or PBMCs. Subjects who had been exposed to COVID-19, were actively infected with it, or had recovered from it provided the deeply sampled blood TCRbeta repertoires that made up the dataset. The repertoires were released in a freely available public database meant as a resource for research on the immune response to SARS-CoV-2. The samples were drawn from two sources: the first 160 participants of the ongoing ImmuneRACE study, and 1,254 subjects contributed by 6 global collaborators. Sample metadata almost always included a de-identified subject ID, COVID-19 status, age in years and sex. Where available, HLA class I and class II types were obtained from metadata supplied by the sample provider rather than from assay-based typing.

Here is what the overall study found, with its caveats: How much clinical and demographic metadata was included differed by source and by participant, and the metadata was provided uncurated.

This clonotype was sampled from a human donor in a cohort sampled during active COVID-19. Sequencing input: peripheral blood.

CDR3 protein: CASSSGQGTEAFF. The DNA is as follows: TGCGCCAGCAGCTCAGGACAGGGCACTGAAGCTTTCTTT. Recombination connected TRBV5-1 to TRBJ1-1; 8 bases in the junction line up with TRBD1. The germline V gene encodes CDR1 SGHRS and CDR2 YFSETQ. V is pruned by 3 bases and J by 4 bases, leaving 2 bases of the junction without a gene match. From the cysteine through the phenylalanine, the CDR3 covers 13 amino acids. Just the 39-base CDR3 DNA is kept, in frame starting at base 1.